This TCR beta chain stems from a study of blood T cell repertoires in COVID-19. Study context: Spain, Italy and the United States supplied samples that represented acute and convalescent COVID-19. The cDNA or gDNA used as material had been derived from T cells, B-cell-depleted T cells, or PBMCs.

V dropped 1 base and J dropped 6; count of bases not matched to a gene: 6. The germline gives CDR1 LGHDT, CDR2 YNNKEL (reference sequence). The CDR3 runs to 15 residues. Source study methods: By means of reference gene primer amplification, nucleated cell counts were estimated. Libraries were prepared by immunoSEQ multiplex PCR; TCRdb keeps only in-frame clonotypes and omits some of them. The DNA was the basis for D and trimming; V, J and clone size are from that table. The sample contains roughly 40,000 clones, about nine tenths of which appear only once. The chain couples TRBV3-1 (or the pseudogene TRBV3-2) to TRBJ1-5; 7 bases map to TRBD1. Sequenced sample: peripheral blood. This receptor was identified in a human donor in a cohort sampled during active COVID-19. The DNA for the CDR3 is TGTGCCAGCAGCCAAGGAGGAGGGGGCAGTCAGCCCCAGCATTTT. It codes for CASSQGGGGSQPQHF.